This is a list of T cell receptor beta chains from one sample in a study of T-cell memory formation after mild COVID-19. MiXCR, applied by TCRdb to the 5' RACE reads, yields one record per CDR3 protein. Among 50,000 or so distinct CDR3 sequences listed, 9.3% were seen once. Sequenced input: PBMCs or a T cell subset sorted from them (not recorded which). Receptors were obtained from an adult woman who had mild COVID-19 (a few samples of this study predate the infection). Cell type and time point are not known. CDR3s include the opening cysteine and the closing phenylalanine or tryptophan. Each record gives: clone size, V gene, J gene, D gene, CDR3 protein, CDR3 DNA. A D gene is named only where the DNA matches it firmly. A clone size is listed for some rows: how often the clone was seen (once, few, many), or a class if it is expanded.

>-|TRBV3-1|TRBJ2-3|TRBD2
CASSQGWGLAGNTQYF
TGTGCCAGCAGCCAGGGGTGGGGACTAGCGGGGAACACGCAGTATTTT
>few|TRBV6-2/TRBV6-3|TRBJ2-7|TRBD1
CASSYGGTGAYEQYF
TGTGCCAGCAGTTACGGCGGGACAGGGGCCTACGAGCAGTACTTC
>-|TRBV9|TRBJ2-5|-
CASSQHSTYQETQYF
TGTGCCAGCAGCCAGCATTCAACCTACCAAGAGACCCAGTACTTC
>-|TRBV28|TRBJ1-5|-
CASSSHNKPQAQHF
TGTGCCAGCAGTTCACACAATAAACCTCAGGCCCAGCATTTT
>-|TRBV11-2|TRBJ2-3|-
CASSVRGGTSTDTQYF
TGTGCCAGCAGCGTTAGGGGGGGAACTAGCACAGATACGCAGTATTTT
>many|TRBV29-1|TRBJ2-5|-
CSVAHTSKETQYF
TGCAGCGTTGCTCACACTTCCAAAGAGACCCAGTACTTC
>medium-sized|TRBV5-1|TRBJ2-7|TRBD2
CASSSGLAGMYEQYF
TGCGCCAGCAGCTCCGGACTAGCGGGAATGTACGAGCAGTACTTC
>-|TRBV5-4|TRBJ1-1|-
CASSLERRNNVGTEAFF
TGTGCCAGCAGCTTAGAGAGGCGGAATAATGTCGGCACTGAAGCTTTCTTT
>many|TRBV10-3|TRBJ1-1|TRBD1
CAISDRRGRQGGRGGVSEAFF
TGTGCCATCAGTGATAGAAGGGGTCGACAGGGAGGCCGTGGGGGTGTCTCTGAAGCTTTCTTT
>-|TRBV6-5|TRBJ2-1|-
CASSYSLPEQDPGEQFF
TGTGCCAGCAGTTACTCGTTGCCGGAACAGGACCCCGGTGAGCAGTTCTTC
>few|TRBV12-5|TRBJ1-5|-
CASGLGSNQPQHF
TGTGCTAGTGGCCTCGGGAGCAATCAGCCCCAGCATTTT
>many|TRBV6-5|TRBJ2-6|TRBD2
CASRRTSAISGANVLTF
TGTGCCAGCAGGCGGACTAGCGCAATATCTGGGGCCAACGTCCTGACTTTC
>many|TRBV20-1|TRBJ1-1|-
CSAKNPGMNTEAFF
TGCAGTGCTAAAAATCCCGGTATGAACACTGAAGCTTTCTTT
>-|TRBV10-3|TRBJ1-5|-
CAIAQGNQPQHF
TGTGCCATCGCACAGGGAAATCAGCCCCAGCATTTT
>-|TRBV27|TRBJ2-1|-
CASSLSGPYNEQFF
TGTGCCAGCAGTTTATCCGGGCCCTACAATGAGCAGTTCTTC
>-|TRBV5-4|TRBJ2-1|TRBD2
CASSFLRLASNEQFF
TGTGCCAGCAGCTTTTTGAGACTAGCGTCCAATGAGCAGTTCTTC
>few|TRBV7-2|TRBJ2-7|-
CASSLGWLLGEQYF
TGTGCCAGCAGCTTAGGGTGGTTGCTGGGCGAGCAGTACTTC
>few|TRBV3-1|TRBJ2-6|-
CASKRSSGANVLTF
TGTGCCAGCAAGCGGTCTTCTGGGGCCAACGTCCTGACTTTC
>few|TRBV5-1|TRBJ1-2|TRBD1
CASSLQGSTGTGPSNYGYTF
TGCGCCAGCAGCTTGCAGGGAAGTACCGGGACAGGCCCTTCAAACTATGGCTACACCTTC
>many|TRBV7-9|TRBJ2-3|-
CASSLPSTDTQYF
TGTGCCAGCAGCTTGCCAAGCACAGATACGCAGTATTTT
>-|TRBV10-3|TRBJ1-1|-
CAISAANTEAFF
TGTGCCATCTCGGCGGCGAACACTGAAGCTTTCTTT
>once|TRBV20-1|TRBJ2-3|TRBD2
CSASSGTSGPTDTQYF
TGCAGTGCTAGCTCCGGGACTAGCGGGCCCACAGATACGCAGTATTTT
>few|TRBV12-3/TRBV12-4|TRBJ2-1|TRBD2
CASRPGGGTFNEQFF
TGTGCCAGCCGTCCGGGCGGGGGAACTTTCAATGAGCAGTTCTTC
>many|TRBV5-1|TRBJ2-1|TRBD1
CASSRFRDRVDEQFF
TGCGCCAGCAGCCGATTCCGGGACAGGGTCGATGAGCAGTTCTTC
>many|TRBV12-3/TRBV12-4|TRBJ2-7|-
CASSLGTANSEQYF
TGTGCCAGCAGTTTAGGGACCGCGAATTCCGAGCAGTACTTC
>-|TRBV5-1|TRBJ2-3|TRBD1
CASSSRQGEYTDTQYF
TGCGCCAGCAGCTCCCGACAGGGGGAGTACACAGATACGCAGTATTTT
>many|TRBV5-1|TRBJ2-6|TRBD1
CASSPGQGFYSGANVLTF
TGCGCCAGCAGCCCAGGACAGGGTTTTTATTCTGGGGCCAACGTCCTGACTTTC
>-|TRBV6-1|TRBJ2-4|-
CASSHRDGGKNIQYF
TGTGCCAGCAGTCACAGGGACGGGGGCAAAAACATTCAGTACTTC
>many|TRBV7-8|TRBJ1-3|-
CASSSRRGVSGNTIYF
TGTGCCAGCAGCTCTCGCCGGGGGGTCTCTGGAAACACCATATATTTT
>-|TRBV12-3/TRBV12-4|TRBJ2-7|TRBD2
CASSFLWTSGRHEQYF
TGTGCCAGCAGTTTCCTGTGGACTAGCGGGAGGCACGAGCAGTACTTC
>many|TRBV20-1|TRBJ2-7|TRBD1
CSVPGQPTNEQYF
TGCAGTGTCCCGGGACAGCCGACTAACGAGCAGTACTTC
>few|TRBV2|TRBJ2-1|-
CASSDWAGLDEQFF
TGTGCCAGCAGTGATTGGGCGGGGTTGGATGAGCAGTTCTTC
>medium-sized|TRBV29-1|TRBJ2-2|-
CSADRVNTGELFF
TGCAGCGCCGACAGAGTTAACACCGGGGAGCTGTTTTTT
>few|TRBV29-1|TRBJ2-2|-
CSGRGGANTGELFF
TGCAGCGGCCGGGGCGGGGCGAACACCGGGGAGCTGTTTTTT
>many|TRBV13|TRBJ1-5|-
CASSLVHQPQHF
TGTGCCAGCAGCTTAGTCCATCAGCCCCAGCATTTT
>few|TRBV6-2/TRBV6-3|TRBJ2-5|-
CASSTDYPVGTQYF
TGTGCCAGCAGCACTGACTACCCGGTGGGGACCCAGTACTTC
>-|TRBV7-2|TRBJ2-1|TRBD2
CASSLSLAGGNEQFF
TGTGCCAGCAGCTTATCACTAGCGGGAGGCAATGAGCAGTTCTTC
>-|TRBV4-1|TRBJ2-1|TRBD2
CASSQVWNPGLRAYNEQFF
TGCGCCAGCAGCCAAGTATGGAATCCGGGACTAAGGGCGTACAATGAGCAGTTCTTC
>many|TRBV24-1|TRBJ2-2|TRBD2
CATSPRTGTSGSTGELFF
TGTGCCACCAGCCCAAGAACCGGGACTAGCGGGAGCACCGGGGAGCTGTTTTTT
>many|TRBV12-3/TRBV12-4|TRBJ2-1|TRBD2
CASSGSSGRLNEQFF
TGTGCCAGCAGTGGTTCTAGCGGGAGATTGAATGAGCAGTTCTTC
>-|TRBV6-2/TRBV6-3|TRBJ1-1|TRBD1
CASSYTGAEAFF
TGTGCCAGCAGTTACACAGGGGCTGAAGCTTTCTTT
>-|TRBV5-1|TRBJ1-6|TRBD1
CASSLSGQGGSPLHF
TGCGCCAGCAGCTTAAGCGGACAGGGAGGTTCACCCCTCCACTTT